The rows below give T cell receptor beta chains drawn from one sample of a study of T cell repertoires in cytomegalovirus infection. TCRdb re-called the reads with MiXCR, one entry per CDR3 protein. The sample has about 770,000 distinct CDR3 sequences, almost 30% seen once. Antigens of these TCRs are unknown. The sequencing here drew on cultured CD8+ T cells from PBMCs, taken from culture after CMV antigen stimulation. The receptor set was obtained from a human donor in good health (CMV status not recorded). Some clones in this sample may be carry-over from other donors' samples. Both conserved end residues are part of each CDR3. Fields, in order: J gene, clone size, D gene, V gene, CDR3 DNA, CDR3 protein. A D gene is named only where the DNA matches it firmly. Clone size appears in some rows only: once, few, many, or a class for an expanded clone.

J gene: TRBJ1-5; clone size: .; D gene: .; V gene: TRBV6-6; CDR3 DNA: TGTGCCAGCAGTCGTCACAGGGAAGGCAATCAGCCCCAGCATTTT; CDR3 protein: CASSRHREGNQPQHF
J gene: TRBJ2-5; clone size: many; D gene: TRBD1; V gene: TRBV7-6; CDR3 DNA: TGTGCCAGCAGCCTACTAAGGACAGGGGGACGAGAGACCCAGTACTTC; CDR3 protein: CASSLLRTGGRETQYF
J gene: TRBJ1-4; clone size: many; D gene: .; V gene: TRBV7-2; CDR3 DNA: TGTGCCAGCAGCTTAGTGGATCTGGGGGGCGAAAATGAAAAACTGTTTTTT; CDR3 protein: CASSLVDLGGENEKLFF
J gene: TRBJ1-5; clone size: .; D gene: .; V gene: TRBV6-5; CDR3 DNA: TGTGCCAGCAGTTACGGCGAAGGGGGCAATCAGCCCCAGCATTTT; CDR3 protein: CASSYGEGGNQPQHF
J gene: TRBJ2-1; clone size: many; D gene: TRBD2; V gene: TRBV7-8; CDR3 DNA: TGTGCCAGCAGCGAGACCGGGGGGGCGTATAATGAGCAGTTCTTC; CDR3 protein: CASSETGGAYNEQFF
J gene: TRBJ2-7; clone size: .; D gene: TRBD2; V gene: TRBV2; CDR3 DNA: TGTGCCAGCAGCTTCTTGACTAGCGGGGAACACGAGCAGTACTTC; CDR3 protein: CASSFLTSGEHEQYF
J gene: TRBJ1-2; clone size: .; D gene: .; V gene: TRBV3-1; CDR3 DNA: TGTGCCAGCAGCCAAGATAGAGGAAAGGATGGCTACACCTTC; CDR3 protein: CASSQDRGKDGYTF
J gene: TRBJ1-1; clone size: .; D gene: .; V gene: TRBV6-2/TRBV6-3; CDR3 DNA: TGTGCCAGCAGCTACAGAGACAGCAATCCGAACACTGAAGCTTTCTTT; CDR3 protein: CASSYRDSNPNTEAFF
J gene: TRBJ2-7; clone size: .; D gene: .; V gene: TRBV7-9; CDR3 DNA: TGTGCCAGCAGCTTGGGCCAGACCCTCTACGAGCAGTACTTC; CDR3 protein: CASSLGQTLYEQYF
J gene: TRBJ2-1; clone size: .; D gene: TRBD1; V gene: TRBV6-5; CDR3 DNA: TGTGCCAGCAGTTACAGTGCCCAGGGGGCTTCCTACAATGAGCAGTTCTTC; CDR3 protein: CASSYSAQGASYNEQFF
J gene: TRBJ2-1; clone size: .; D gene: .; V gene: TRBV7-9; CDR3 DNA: TGTGCCAGCAGCCGAACGTCGCAGGGTGTAGAGGAGCAGTTCTTC; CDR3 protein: CASSRTSQGVEEQFF
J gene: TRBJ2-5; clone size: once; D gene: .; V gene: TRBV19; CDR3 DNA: TGTGCCAGTAGTATGGGTTATCGGGGGAACCAAGAGACCCAGTACTTC; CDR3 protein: CASSMGYRGNQETQYF
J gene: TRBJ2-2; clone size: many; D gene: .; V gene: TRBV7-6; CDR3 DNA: TGTGCCAGCAGCTTAGCGGCAGAATACACCGGGGAGCTGTTTTTT; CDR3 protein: CASSLAAEYTGELFF
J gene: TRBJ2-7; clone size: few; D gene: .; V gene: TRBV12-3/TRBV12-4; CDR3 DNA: TGTGCCAGCAGCCCCGGGGCCCTCTACGAGCAGTACTTC; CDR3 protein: CASSPGALYEQYF
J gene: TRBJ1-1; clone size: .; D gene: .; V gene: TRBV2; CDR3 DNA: TGTGCCAGCAGTGTTGAAGGGCCACGCCGTGGGGCTTTCTTT; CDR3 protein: CASSVEGPRRGAFF
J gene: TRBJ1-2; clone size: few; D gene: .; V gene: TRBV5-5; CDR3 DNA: TGTGCCAGCAGCCAGTCGGAGCCCCTCGAGCCTAACTATGGCTACACCTTC; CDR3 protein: CASSQSEPLEPNYGYTF
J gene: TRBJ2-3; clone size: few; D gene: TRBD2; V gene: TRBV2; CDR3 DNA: TGTGCCAGCAGTGAAGGCCAGACTAGCGGGTTCACAGATACGCAGTATTTT; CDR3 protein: CASSEGQTSGFTDTQYF
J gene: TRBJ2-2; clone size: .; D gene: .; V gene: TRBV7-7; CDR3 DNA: TGTGCTAGCAGCTTACGGACAGATAACACCGGGGAGCTGTTTTTT; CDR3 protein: CASSLRTDNTGELFF
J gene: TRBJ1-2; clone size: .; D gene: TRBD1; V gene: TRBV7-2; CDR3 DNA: TGTGCCAGCAGCTTTTCAGGGGGGGCCTATGGCTACACCTTC; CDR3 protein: CASSFSGGAYGYTF
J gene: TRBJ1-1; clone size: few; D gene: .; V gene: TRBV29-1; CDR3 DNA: TGCAGCGTCCCTTCGGGGAGAGCTGAAGCTTTCTTT; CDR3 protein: CSVPSGRAEAFF
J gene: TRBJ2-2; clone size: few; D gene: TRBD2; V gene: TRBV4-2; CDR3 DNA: TGTGCCAGCAGCCAAGAAACCCCCGGGGGGGCAACCACCGGGGAGCTGTTTTTT; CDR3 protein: CASSQETPGGATTGELFF
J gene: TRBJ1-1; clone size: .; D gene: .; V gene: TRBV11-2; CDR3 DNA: TGTGCCAGCAGCCGAGTCGAAGCTTTCTTT; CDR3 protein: CASSRVEAFF
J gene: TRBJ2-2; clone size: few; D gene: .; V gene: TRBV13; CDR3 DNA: TGTGCCAGCAGCTTTGGGACGGCTTCCGGGGAGCTGTTTTTT; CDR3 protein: CASSFGTASGELFF
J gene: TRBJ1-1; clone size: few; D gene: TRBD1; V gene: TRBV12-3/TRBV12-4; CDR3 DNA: TGTGCCAGCAGGAACAGGGGCGGGAACACTGAAGCTTTCTTT; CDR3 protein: CASRNRGGNTEAFF
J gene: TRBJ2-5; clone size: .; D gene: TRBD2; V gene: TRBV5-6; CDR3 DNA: TGTGCCAGCAGACCCGGGGGGTCCGACGGGGAGACCCAGTACTTC; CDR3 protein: CASRPGGSDGETQYF
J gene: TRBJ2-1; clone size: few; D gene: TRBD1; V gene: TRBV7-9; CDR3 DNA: TGTGCCAGCAGCACCCGACAGGGTCTGGGGGTATACAATGAGCAGTTCTTC; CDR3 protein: CASSTRQGLGVYNEQFF
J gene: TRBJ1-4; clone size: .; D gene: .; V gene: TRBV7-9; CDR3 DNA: TGTGCCAGCAGCTGGGCCACGGAGGAAAAACTGTTTTTT; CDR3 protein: CASSWATEEKLFF
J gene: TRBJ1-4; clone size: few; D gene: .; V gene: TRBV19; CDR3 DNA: TGTGCCAGTACCATCGGCCCAACTAATGAAAAACTGTTTTTT; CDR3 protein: CASTIGPTNEKLFF
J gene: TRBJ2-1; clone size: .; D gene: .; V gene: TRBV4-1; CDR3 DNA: TGCGCCAGCAGCCAAAAGAGGGGAGCTGAGCAGTTCTTC; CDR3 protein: CASSQKRGAEQFF
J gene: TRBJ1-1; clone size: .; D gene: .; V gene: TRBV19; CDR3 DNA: TGTGCCAGTAGTATTGGGAGTAGCACTGAAGCTTTCTTT; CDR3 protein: CASSIGSSTEAFF
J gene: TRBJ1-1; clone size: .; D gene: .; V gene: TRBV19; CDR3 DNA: TGTGCCAGTAGTACGGGCCAGACGATGGGGGAAGCTTTCTTT; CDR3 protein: CASSTGQTMGEAFF
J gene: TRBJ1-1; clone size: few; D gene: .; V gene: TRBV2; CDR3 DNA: TGTGCCAGCAGTGGATACAGGGCCAACACGGACACTGAAGCTTTCTTT; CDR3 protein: CASSGYRANTDTEAFF
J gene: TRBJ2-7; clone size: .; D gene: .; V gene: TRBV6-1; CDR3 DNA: TGTGCCAGCAGTTACGATCTGGGGGGCGGCGAGCAGTACTTC; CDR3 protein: CASSYDLGGGEQYF
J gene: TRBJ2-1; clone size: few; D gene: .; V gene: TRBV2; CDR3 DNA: TGTGCCAGCGACGCGGGTCTAGCAACCTACAATGAGCAGTTCTTC; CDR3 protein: CASDAGLATYNEQFF
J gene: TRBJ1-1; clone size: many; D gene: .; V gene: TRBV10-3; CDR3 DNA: TGTGCCATCAGTGAAGGCGTCAATAAAAGAACTAAGACAGAAATGAACACTGAAGCTTTCTTT; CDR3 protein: CAISEGVNKRTKTEMNTEAFF
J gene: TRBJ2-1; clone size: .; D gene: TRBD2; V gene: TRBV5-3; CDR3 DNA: TGTGCCAGAAGCTTGGCGCGGGTGGGGGAGGGCCGGAAGAATGAGCAGTTCTTC; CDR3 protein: CARSLARVGEGRKNEQFF
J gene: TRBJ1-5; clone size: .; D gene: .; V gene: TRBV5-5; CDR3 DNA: TGTGCCAGCCAAGAAGGAGGCCCTCATAGCAATCAGCCCCAGCATTTT; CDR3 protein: CASQEGGPHSNQPQHF
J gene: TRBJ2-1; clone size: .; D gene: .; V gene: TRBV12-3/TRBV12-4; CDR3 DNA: TGTGCCAGCAGCTCCTTAGGGGAGCAGTTCTTC; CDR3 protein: CASSSLGEQFF
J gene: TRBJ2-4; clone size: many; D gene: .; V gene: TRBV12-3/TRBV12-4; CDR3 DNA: TGTGCCAGCAGGCCCCGTTACGGGCCGACCAAAAACATTCAGTACTTC; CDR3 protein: CASRPRYGPTKNIQYF
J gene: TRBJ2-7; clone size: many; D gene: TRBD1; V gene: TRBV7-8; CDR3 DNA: TGTGCCAGCAGCTTATCCCAGGGGGTCTCCTACGAGCAGTACTTC; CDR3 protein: CASSLSQGVSYEQYF
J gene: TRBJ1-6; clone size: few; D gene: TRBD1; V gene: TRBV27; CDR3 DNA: TGTGCCAGCAGCGCGGACAGGGGACCTAGTAATTCACCCCTCCACTTT; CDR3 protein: CASSADRGPSNSPLHF
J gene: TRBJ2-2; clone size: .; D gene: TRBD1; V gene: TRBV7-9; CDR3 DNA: TGTGCCACGGCCCTCGGGACAGGGAACACCGGGGAGCTGTTTTTT; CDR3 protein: CATALGTGNTGELFF